This T cell receptor (beta chain) was identified during a study of graft-versus-host responses after intestinal transplantation. The wider study: Recipients received multivisceral, liver-intestinal, or isolated intestinal transplants.

Measured with immunoSEQ multiplex PCR; TCRdb has only the in-frame clones, and not every one. The table lists about 71,000 clones, around 90% of them singletons. Concerning this clone: Its antigen is unknown.

The CDR3 runs 17 residues. CDR1 is SGHRS and CDR2 is YFSETQ in the germline V gene. V shed 8 bases, J shed 0 bases, and the junction held 11 bases outside the gene matches. The genes are TRBV5-1 and TRBJ2-2; 9 nucleotides align to TRBD1. Source: unstimulated CD8+ T cells sorted from spleen or lymph node cells, taken before intestinal transplant. This sequence originates from a human donor who received an intestinal transplant. In nucleotides, the CDR3 is TGCGCCAGAGCGAGAGTGGGACAGGGTCCGAACACCGGGGAGCTGTTTTTT. It codes for CARARVGQGPNTGELFF.